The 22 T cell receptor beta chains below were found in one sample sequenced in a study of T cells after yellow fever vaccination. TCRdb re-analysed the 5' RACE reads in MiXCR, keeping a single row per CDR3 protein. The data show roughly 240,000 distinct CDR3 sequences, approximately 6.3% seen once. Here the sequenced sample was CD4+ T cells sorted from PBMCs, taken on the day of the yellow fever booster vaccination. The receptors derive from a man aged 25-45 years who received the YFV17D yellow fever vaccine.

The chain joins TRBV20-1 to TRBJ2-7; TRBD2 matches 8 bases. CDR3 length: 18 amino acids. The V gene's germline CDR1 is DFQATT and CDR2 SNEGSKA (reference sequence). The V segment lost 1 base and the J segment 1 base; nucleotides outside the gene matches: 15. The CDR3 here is CSARVAGGRLGRSYEQYF. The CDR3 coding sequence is TGCAGTGCTAGAGTTGCGGGAGGAAGGTTGGGTAGATCCTACGAGCAGTACTTC.

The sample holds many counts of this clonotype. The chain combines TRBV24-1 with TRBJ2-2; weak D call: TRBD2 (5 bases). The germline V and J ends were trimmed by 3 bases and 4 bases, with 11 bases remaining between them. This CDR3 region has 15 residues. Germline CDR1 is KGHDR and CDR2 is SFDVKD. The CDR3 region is CATSDPTGLTGELFF. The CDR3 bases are TGTGCCACCAGTGATCCAACCGGACTCACCGGGGAGCTGTTTTTT.

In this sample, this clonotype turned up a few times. CDR3 DNA sequence: TGTGCCAGCAGTCACACAGTCAGCACTGAAGCTTTCTTT. It is translated as CASSHTVSTEAFF. This rearrangement joins TRBV2 to TRBJ1-1; D is ambiguous. In germline, CDR1 is SNHLY, CDR2 FYNNEI. CDR3 size: 13 residues. Between the trimmed V and J ends, which lost 5 bases and 4 bases, there was a span of 11 bases.

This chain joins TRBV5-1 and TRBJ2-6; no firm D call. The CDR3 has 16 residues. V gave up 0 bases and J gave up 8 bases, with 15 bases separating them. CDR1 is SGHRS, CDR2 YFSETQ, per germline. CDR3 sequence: CASSLVSPRTPNVLTF. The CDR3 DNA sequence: TGCGCCAGCAGCTTGGTTAGTCCTCGTACGCCCAACGTCCTGACTTTC.

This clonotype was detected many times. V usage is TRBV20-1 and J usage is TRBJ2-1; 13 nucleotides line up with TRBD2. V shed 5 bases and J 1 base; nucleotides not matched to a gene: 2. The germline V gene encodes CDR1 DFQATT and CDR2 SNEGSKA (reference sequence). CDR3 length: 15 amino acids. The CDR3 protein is CSALGLAGSYNEQFF. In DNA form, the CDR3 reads TGCAGTGCTTTGGGACTAGCGGGATCCTACAATGAGCAGTTCTTC.

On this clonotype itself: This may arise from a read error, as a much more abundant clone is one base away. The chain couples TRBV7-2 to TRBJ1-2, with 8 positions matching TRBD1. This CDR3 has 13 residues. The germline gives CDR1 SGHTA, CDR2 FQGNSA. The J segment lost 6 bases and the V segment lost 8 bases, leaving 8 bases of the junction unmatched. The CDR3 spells CASRPRTGNGYTF. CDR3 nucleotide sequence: TGTGCCAGCCGCCCCCGGACAGGGAATGGCTACACCTTC. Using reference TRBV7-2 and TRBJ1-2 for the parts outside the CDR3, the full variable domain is GAGVSQSPSNKVTEKGKDVELRCDPISGHTALYWYRQSLGQGLEFLIYFQGNSAPDKSGLPSDRFSAERTGGSVSTLTIQRTQQEDSAVYLCASRPRTGNGYTFGSGTRLTVV.

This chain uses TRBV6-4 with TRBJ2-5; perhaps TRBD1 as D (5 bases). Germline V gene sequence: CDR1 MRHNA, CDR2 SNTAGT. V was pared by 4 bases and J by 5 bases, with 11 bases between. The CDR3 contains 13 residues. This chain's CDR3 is CASSVVTGETQYF. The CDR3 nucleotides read TGTGCCAGCAGTGTGGTAACAGGCGAGACCCAGTACTTC.

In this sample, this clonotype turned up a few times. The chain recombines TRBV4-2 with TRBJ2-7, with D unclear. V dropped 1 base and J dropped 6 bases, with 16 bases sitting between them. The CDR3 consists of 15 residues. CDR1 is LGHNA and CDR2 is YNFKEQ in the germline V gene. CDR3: CASSQVGRLTSEQYF. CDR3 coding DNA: TGTGCCAGCAGCCAAGTGGGCCGCTTGACGAGCGAGCAGTACTTC.

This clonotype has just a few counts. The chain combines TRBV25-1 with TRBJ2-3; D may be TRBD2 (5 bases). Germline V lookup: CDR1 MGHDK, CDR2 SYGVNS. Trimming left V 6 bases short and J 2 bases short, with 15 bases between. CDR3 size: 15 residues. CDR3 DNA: TGTGCCAGCAGGAGGAGCGGACCTCCCACAGATACGCAGTATTTT. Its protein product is CASRRSGPPTDTQYF.

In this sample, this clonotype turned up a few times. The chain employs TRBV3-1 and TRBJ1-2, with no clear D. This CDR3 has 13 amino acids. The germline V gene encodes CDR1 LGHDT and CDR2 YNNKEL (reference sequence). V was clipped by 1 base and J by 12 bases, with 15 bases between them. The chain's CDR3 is CASSQGIGGIHTF. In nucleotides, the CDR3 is TGTGCCAGCAGCCAAGGCATCGGAGGGATCCACACCTTC. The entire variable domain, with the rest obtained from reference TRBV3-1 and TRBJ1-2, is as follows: DTAVSQTPKYLVTQMGNDKSIKCEQNLGHDTMYWYKQDSKKFLKIMFSYNNKELIINETVPNRFSPKSPDKAHLNLHINSLELGDSAVYFCASSQGIGGIHTFGSGTRLTVV.

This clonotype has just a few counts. CDR3 coding DNA: TGCAGCGCCCGTCTGGGGGAATCGGAGTTCTTC. Translating gives CSARLGESEFF. This chain uses TRBV29-1 with TRBJ2-1, with D perhaps given as TRBD1 or TRBD2 (5 bases each). CDR1 SQVTM and CDR2 ANQGSEA come from the germline V gene. CDR3 length: 11 residues. The ends were cut back, 7 bases at V and 14 bases at J, with 18 bases in the middle.

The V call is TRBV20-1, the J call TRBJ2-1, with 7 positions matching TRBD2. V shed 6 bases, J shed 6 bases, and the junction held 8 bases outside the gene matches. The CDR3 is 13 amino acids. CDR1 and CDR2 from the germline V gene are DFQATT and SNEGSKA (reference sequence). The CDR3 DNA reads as TGCAGTGCGGGTGGCGGGAGAGTCAATGAGCAGTTCTTC. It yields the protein CSAGGGRVNEQFF.

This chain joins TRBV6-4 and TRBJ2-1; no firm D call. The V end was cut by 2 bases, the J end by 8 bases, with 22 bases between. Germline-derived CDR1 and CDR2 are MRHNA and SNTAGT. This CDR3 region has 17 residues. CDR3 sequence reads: CASSDENLSGVTDEQFF. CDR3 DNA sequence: TGTGCCAGCAGTGACGAAAATCTTTCAGGTGTTACGGATGAGCAGTTCTTC.

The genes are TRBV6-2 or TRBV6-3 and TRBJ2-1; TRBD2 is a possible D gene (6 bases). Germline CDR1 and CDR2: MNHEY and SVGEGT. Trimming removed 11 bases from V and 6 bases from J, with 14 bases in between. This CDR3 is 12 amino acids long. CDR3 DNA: TGTGCCGGTAGGTCGGAGGGCAATGAGCAGTTCTTC. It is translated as CAGRSEGNEQFF.

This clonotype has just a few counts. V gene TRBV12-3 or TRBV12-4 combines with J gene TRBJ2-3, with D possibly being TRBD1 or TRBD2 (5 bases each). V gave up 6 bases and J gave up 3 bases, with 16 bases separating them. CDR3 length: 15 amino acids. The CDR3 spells CASRLGDLLTDTQYF. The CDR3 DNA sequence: TGTGCCAGCAGACTAGGGGATTTGTTGACAGATACGCAGTATTTT.

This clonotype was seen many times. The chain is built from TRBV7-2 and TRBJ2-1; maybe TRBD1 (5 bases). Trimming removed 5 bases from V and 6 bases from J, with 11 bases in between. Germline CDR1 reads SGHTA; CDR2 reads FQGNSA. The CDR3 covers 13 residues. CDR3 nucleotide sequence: TGTGCCAGCAGCATTAAGCAGGGCAATGAGCAGTTCTTC. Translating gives CASSIKQGNEQFF. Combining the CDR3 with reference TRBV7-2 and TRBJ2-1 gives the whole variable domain GAGVSQSPSNKVTEKGKDVELRCDPISGHTALYWYRQSLGQGLEFLIYFQGNSAPDKSGLPSDRFSAERTGGSVSTLTIQRTQQEDSAVYLCASSIKQGNEQFFGPGTRLTVL.

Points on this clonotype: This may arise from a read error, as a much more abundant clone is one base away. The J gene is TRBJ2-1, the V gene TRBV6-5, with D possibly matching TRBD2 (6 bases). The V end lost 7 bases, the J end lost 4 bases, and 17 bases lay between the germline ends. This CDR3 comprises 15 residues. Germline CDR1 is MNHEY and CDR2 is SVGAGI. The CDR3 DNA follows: TGTGCCAGCAATTTTGTAACGGGGAGGTACAATGAGCAGTTCTTC. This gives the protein CASNFVTGRYNEQFF.

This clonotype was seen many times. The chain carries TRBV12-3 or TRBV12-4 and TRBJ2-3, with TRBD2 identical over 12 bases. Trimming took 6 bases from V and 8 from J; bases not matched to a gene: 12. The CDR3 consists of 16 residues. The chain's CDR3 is CASRSGLAGPSGTQYF. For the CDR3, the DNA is TGTGCCAGCAGATCCGGACTAGCGGGGCCTTCGGGTACGCAGTATTTT.

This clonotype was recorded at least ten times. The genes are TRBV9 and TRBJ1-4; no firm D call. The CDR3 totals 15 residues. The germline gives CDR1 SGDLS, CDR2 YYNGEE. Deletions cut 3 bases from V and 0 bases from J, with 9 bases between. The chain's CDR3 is CASSGRPATNEKLFF. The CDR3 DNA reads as TGTGCCAGCAGCGGAAGACCAGCAACTAATGAAAAACTGTTTTTT.

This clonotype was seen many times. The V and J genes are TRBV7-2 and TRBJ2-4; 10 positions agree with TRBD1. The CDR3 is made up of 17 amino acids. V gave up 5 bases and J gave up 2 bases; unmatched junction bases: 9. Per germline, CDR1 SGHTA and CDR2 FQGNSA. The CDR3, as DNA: TGTGCCAGCAGCCCAAGACAGGGGGCTTCTACCAAAAACATTCAGTACTTC. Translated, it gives CASSPRQGASTKNIQYF.

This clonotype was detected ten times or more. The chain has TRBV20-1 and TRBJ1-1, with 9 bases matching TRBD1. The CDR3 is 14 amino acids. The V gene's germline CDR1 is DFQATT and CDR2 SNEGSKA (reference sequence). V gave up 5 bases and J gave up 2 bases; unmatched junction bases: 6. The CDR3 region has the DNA TGCAGTGCTCTCACAGGGGGCGCAAACACTGAAGCTTTCTTT. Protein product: CSALTGGANTEAFF.

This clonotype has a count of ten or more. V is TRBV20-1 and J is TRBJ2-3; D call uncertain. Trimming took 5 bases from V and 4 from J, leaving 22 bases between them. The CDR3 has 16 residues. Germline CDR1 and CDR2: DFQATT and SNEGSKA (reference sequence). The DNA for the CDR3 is TGCAGTGCTGGGCCTTCGGTCGTGGAGCTGGCAGATACGCAGTATTTT. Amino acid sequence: CSAGPSVVELADTQYF.